The rows below give T cell receptor beta chains drawn from one sample of a study of response to subunit inactivated influenza vaccine. TCRdb used MiXCR to reprocess the RT-PCR reads, holding one entry per CDR3 protein. The sample yields around 790,000 distinct CDR3 sequences, 21% seen once. Source: PBMCs from blood, taken less than 6 days after vaccination. These receptors came from a man between 45 and 60 years old who received an inactivated influenza vaccine. Each CDR3 is given with its conserved first and last residue.

v_gene: TRBV12-3/TRBV12-4
j_gene: TRBJ2-4
CDR3aa: CASSIWDRDENIQYF

v_gene: TRBV29-1
j_gene: TRBJ1-5
CDR3aa: CSAKDGYNQPQHF

v_gene: TRBV20-1
j_gene: TRBJ2-7
CDR3aa: CSATGLLVSYEQYF

v_gene: TRBV7-9
j_gene: TRBJ2-7
CDR3aa: CASSLGASGLYEQYF

v_gene: TRBV7-2
j_gene: TRBJ2-1
CDR3aa: CASSLGGFSRQFF

v_gene: TRBV3-1
j_gene: TRBJ2-4
CDR3aa: CASRGPGTKNIQYF

v_gene: TRBV7-9
j_gene: TRBJ1-5
CDR3aa: CASSFGTGNQPQHF

v_gene: TRBV24-1
j_gene: TRBJ2-2
CDR3aa: CATSETGELFF

v_gene: TRBV20-1
j_gene: TRBJ1-2
CDR3aa: CSAYPTAPYGYTF

v_gene: TRBV5-6
j_gene: TRBJ2-3
CDR3aa: CARSPGLGGTDTQYF

v_gene: TRBV12-3/TRBV12-4
j_gene: TRBJ2-6
CDR3aa: CASSTYPDRDRSGANVLTF

v_gene: TRBV5-6
j_gene: TRBJ2-3
CDR3aa: CASSFAHSTDTQYF

v_gene: TRBV28
j_gene: TRBJ1-5
CDR3aa: CASSLRDLSNQPQHF

v_gene: TRBV4-3
j_gene: TRBJ2-7
CDR3aa: CASSQDNAGTYEQYF

v_gene: TRBV6-2/TRBV6-3
j_gene: TRBJ2-1
CDR3aa: CASSYSPPGHLNNEQFF

v_gene: TRBV5-1
j_gene: TRBJ2-7
CDR3aa: CASSLFPGQSYEQYF

v_gene: TRBV20-1
j_gene: TRBJ2-3
CDR3aa: CSARDVGLVGPDTQYF